The entry below gives a single T cell receptor (beta chain) sequence along with its context. Its antigen is not identified. A CD45RO-CCR7+CD27+CD95- profile was what naive CD8+ T cells displayed. UMI-labeled 5' RACE TRB cDNA libraries were prepared from the cells. TCRdb reprocessed the 5' RACE reads, keeping one entry per CDR3 protein, no DNA. The sample totals 120,000 to 150,000 distinct CDR3 sequences; its top ten clones hold around 0.3%. The data were obtained in a study of CXCR3-negative and CXCR3-positive naive CD8 T cells. Findings of the study overall: Fresh PBMCs were used in most assays, and CXCR3 expression partially decreased after cryopreservation. TRBV-TRBJ usage was similar across naive CXCR3 subsets but distinct in memory cells. Naive cells with CXCR3 showed TRB CDR3s that were more hydrophobic than those in CXCR3-negative naive cells.

Germline loops: CDR1 SGHRS, CDR2 YFSETQ. There are 13 residues in the CDR3. What was sequenced was naive CXCR3+ CD8+ T cells from blood. Subset meaning: CD45RO-CCR7+CD27+CD95- naive CD8+ T cells expressing CXCR3 (TNR3+). The receptor's source is a human donor in good health. Some clones in this sample may be carry-over from other donors' samples. The chain is built from TRBV5-1 and TRBJ2-5; TCRdb proposes TRBD1, but this gene call is untestable without DNA. The CDR3 protein is CASSPGRGETQYF.